This TCR beta chain was found in a study of T cell responses to AZD1222 COVID-19 vaccine. V dropped 5 bases and J dropped 5 bases, with 25 bases sitting between them. Germline V gene lookup returns CDR1 MNHEY and CDR2 SVGEGT. This CDR3 is built from 17 residues. Produced via immunoSEQ multiplex PCR; TCRdb's table is partial and in-frame only. The sample lists approximately 110,000 clones; around 88% were seen once. V gene TRBV6-2 or TRBV6-3 combines with J gene TRBJ2-7; D is possibly TRBD1 (6 bases). The sample was peripheral blood, taken 28 days after the second AZD1222 dose. This TCR came from an adult who received the AZD1222 COVID-19 vaccine. CDR3 in amino acids: CASSGFSRDITPDEQYF. The CDR3 coding sequence is TGTGCCAGCAGTGGATTCTCCCGGGACATAACTCCCGACGAGCAGTACTTC.